The rows below give T cell receptor beta chains drawn from one sample of a study of identical twins. TCRdb reprocessed the 5' RACE reads via MiXCR and lists one record per CDR3 protein. Of 520,000 or so distinct CDR3 sequences in the sample, roughly a fifth were seen once. The sample was also reused in another study, on T cells expressing NK-cell markers.

Specimen: CD4+ T cells sorted from blood. These receptors all stem from a woman younger than 35 in good health. Each CDR3 is given with its conserved first and last residue. A D gene is named only where the DNA matches it firmly. Clone sizes are given selectively: once, few, many, or a class where the clone is expanded.

j_call | clone_size | d_call | v_call | cdr3_aa | cdr3_nt
TRBJ2-1 | few | TRBD2 | TRBV11-2 | CASSSGTSGRGQFF | TGTGCCAGCAGCTCCGGGACTAGCGGGAGGGGGCAGTTCTTC
TRBJ2-3 | . | TRBD2 | TRBV7-2 | CASSLRVAGGSDTQYF | TGTGCCAGCAGCTTACGGGTAGCGGGGGGGTCAGATACGCAGTATTTT
TRBJ1-2 | few | . | TRBV12-3/TRBV12-4 | CASSSGYNYGYTF | TGTGCCAGCAGTTCAGGGTACAACTATGGCTACACCTTC
TRBJ2-7 | many | TRBD2 | TRBV20-1 | CSAALTSGIVSYEQYF | TGCAGTGCCGCCTTGACTAGCGGAATAGTATCCTACGAGCAGTACTTC
TRBJ1-2 | few | . | TRBV12-3/TRBV12-4 | CASKAGSGGYTF | TGTGCCAGCAAAGCGGGTTCCGGGGGCTACACCTTC
TRBJ2-1 | . | TRBD1 | TRBV10-3 | CAITGQISYNEQFF | TGTGCCATCACGGGACAGATCTCCTACAATGAGCAGTTCTTC
TRBJ2-7 | . | . | TRBV11-2 | CASSGGPGAYEQYF | TGTGCCAGCAGCGGGGGGCCCGGAGCCTACGAGCAGTACTTC
TRBJ2-5 | many | . | TRBV29-1 | CSVEDLAIQETQYF | TGCAGCGTTGAAGATTTAGCGATCCAAGAGACCCAGTACTTC
TRBJ2-1 | . | . | TRBV6-2/TRBV6-3 | CAAGPLGRDSFNEQFF | TGTGCCGCCGGCCCTCTGGGAAGGGACTCCTTCAATGAGCAGTTCTTC
TRBJ2-7 | few | . | TRBV29-1 | CSVTPVGRGPYEQYF | TGCAGCGTTACTCCTGTGGGGAGAGGGCCCTACGAGCAGTACTTC
TRBJ1-5 | few | . | TRBV7-9 | CASSLSDTGWNQPQHF | TGTGCCAGCAGCTTATCGGATACAGGGTGGAATCAGCCCCAGCATTTT
TRBJ2-3 | . | TRBD2 | TRBV6-5 | CASRGTSGGLADTQYF | TGTGCCAGCAGGGGGACTAGCGGGGGGTTAGCAGATACGCAGTATTTT
TRBJ1-2 | . | . | TRBV20-1 | CSATPGGLGNYGYTF | TGCAGTGCTACCCCTGGGGGGCTTGGGAACTATGGCTACACCTTC
TRBJ2-7 | few | . | TRBV10-2 | CASTSLGLPSYEQYF | TGCGCCAGCACCAGCCTAGGACTACCCTCCTACGAGCAGTACTTC
TRBJ2-4 | . | . | TRBV5-1 | CACSLRVGGRENIQYF | TGCGCCTGCAGCTTGAGGGTCGGGGGCCGAGAGAACATTCAGTACTTC
TRBJ2-1 | few | TRBD2 | TRBV5-6 | CASSLRAGDGNEQFF | TGTGCCAGCAGCTTACGAGCGGGAGATGGGAATGAGCAGTTCTTC
TRBJ2-6 | . | . | TRBV25-1 | CASSSNSAWGAGANVLTF | TGTGCCAGCAGCTCTAATAGCGCGTGGGGGGCGGGGGCCAACGTCCTGACTTTC
TRBJ2-7 | . | . | TRBV12-3/TRBV12-4 | CASSPRNGPSEQYF | TGTGCCAGCAGCCCCCGGAACGGCCCCTCCGAGCAGTACTTC
TRBJ2-7 | few | TRBD1 | TRBV20-1 | CSAAGQGLNEQYF | TGCAGTGCTGCCGGACAGGGCTTGAACGAGCAGTACTTC
TRBJ1-1 | . | TRBD1 | TRBV12-3/TRBV12-4 | CASSPTGDIAEAFF | TGTGCCAGCAGTCCAACAGGGGATATCGCTGAAGCTTTCTTT
TRBJ2-1 | . | TRBD2 | TRBV29-1 | CSVVGTSGSGWEQFF | TGCAGCGTCGTAGGGACTAGCGGGTCGGGCTGGGAGCAGTTCTTC
TRBJ2-2 | many | . | TRBV4-3 | CASSLERVNTGELFF | TGCGCCAGCAGCCTTGAGCGGGTGAACACCGGGGAGCTGTTTTTT
TRBJ2-1 | few | TRBD2 | TRBV6-5 | CASSYGGLALDEQFF | TGTGCCAGCAGTTACGGCGGACTAGCCCTGGATGAGCAGTTCTTC
TRBJ2-3 | . | . | TRBV5-1 | CASSSDRLSTQYF | TGCGCCAGCAGCTCCGACCGACTAAGCACGCAGTATTTT
TRBJ1-1 | . | . | TRBV12-3/TRBV12-4 | CASSWRFLTEAFF | TGTGCCAGCAGTTGGAGGTTCCTGACTGAAGCTTTCTTT
TRBJ1-1 | . | . | TRBV2 | CASSLDTVGAFF | TGTGCCAGCAGTTTGGACACCGTTGGAGCTTTCTTT
TRBJ2-4 | . | TRBD2 | TRBV29-1 | CSVDLAGGNIQYF | TGCAGCGTTGATCTGGCGGGAGGGAACATTCAGTACTTC
TRBJ2-7 | . | . | TRBV29-1 | CSVDGPGDEQYF | TGCAGCGTGGATGGGCCGGGCGACGAGCAGTACTTC
TRBJ2-3 | . | TRBD2 | TRBV10-3 | CAISEQLAGASTDTQYF | TGTGCCATCAGTGAGCAACTAGCGGGGGCTAGCACAGATACGCAGTATTTT
TRBJ2-2 | few | . | TRBV12-3/TRBV12-4 | CASKDHTNTGELFF | TGTGCCAGCAAAGACCATACGAACACCGGGGAGCTGTTTTTT
TRBJ2-5 | . | . | TRBV12-5 | CASGAGPLQETQYF | TGTGCTAGTGGCGCAGGACCATTACAAGAGACCCAGTACTTC
TRBJ2-3 | . | . | TRBV6-2/TRBV6-3 | CASSLFRAGPITDTQYF | TGTGCCAGCAGTCTCTTCCGTGCGGGACCGATCACAGATACGCAGTATTTT
TRBJ1-1 | few | . | TRBV25-1 | CASSHPLNTEAFF | TGTGCCAGCAGCCACCCTTTGAACACTGAAGCTTTCTTT
TRBJ1-1 | . | . | TRBV29-1 | CSGGHLNTEAFF | TGCAGCGGTGGACACCTGAACACTGAAGCTTTCTTT
TRBJ2-1 | few | . | TRBV7-2 | CASSLFHSEQFF | TGTGCCAGCAGCTTATTTCATAGTGAGCAGTTCTTC
TRBJ2-3 | . | TRBD2 | TRBV12-3/TRBV12-4 | CASSLISGGADTQYF | TGTGCCAGCAGTTTAATTAGCGGGGGTGCAGATACGCAGTATTTT
TRBJ2-7 | . | . | TRBV5-5 | CASSLAVGQYEQYF | TGTGCCAGCAGCTTGGCCGTCGGGCAGTACGAGCAGTACTTC
TRBJ2-1 | few | . | TRBV20-1 | CSASGRSYNEQFF | TGCAGTGCAAGCGGACGGTCCTACAATGAGCAGTTCTTC
TRBJ1-2 | many | TRBD1 | TRBV20-1 | CSASRQGNGYTF | TGCAGTGCTAGTCGACAGGGAAATGGCTACACCTTC
TRBJ2-5 | few | . | TRBV5-1 | CASRRDFQETQYF | TGCGCCAGCAGACGGGACTTCCAAGAGACCCAGTACTTC
TRBJ1-5 | . | . | TRBV15 | CATSRDRASNQPQHF | TGTGCCACCAGCAGAGATAGGGCTAGCAATCAGCCCCAGCATTTT
TRBJ2-1 | . | TRBD2 | TRBV5-1 | CASSLVEVAGDEQFF | TGCGCCAGCAGCTTGGTAGAGGTAGCGGGGGATGAGCAGTTCTTC
TRBJ2-3 | . | . | TRBV20-1 | CSGRSTDTQYF | TGCAGTGGGAGGAGCACAGATACGCAGTATTTT
TRBJ2-7 | few | . | TRBV6-1 | CASSEGLADSSYEQYF | TGTGCCAGCAGTGAGGGGCTAGCTGATAGCTCCTACGAGCAGTACTTC
TRBJ1-1 | many | . | TRBV5-5 | CASSSGANTEAFF | TGTGCCAGCAGCTCTGGAGCGAACACTGAAGCTTTCTTT
TRBJ2-5 | many | . | TRBV12-3/TRBV12-4 | CASCDRGGVPQETQYF | TGTGCCAGCTGCGATCGAGGGGGGGTGCCACAAGAGACCCAGTACTTC
TRBJ1-5 | . | TRBD1 | TRBV20-1 | CSARFLGQGVSNQPQHF | TGCAGTGCTAGATTTTTAGGACAGGGGGTAAGCAATCAGCCCCAGCATTTT
TRBJ2-5 | . | TRBD2 | TRBV27 | CASSFRGGVSGTQYF | TGTGCCAGCAGCTTCCGCGGGGGAGTTTCAGGGACCCAGTACTTC
TRBJ2-5 | few | . | TRBV20-1 | CSAGRIGETQYF | TGCAGTGCCGGGCGGATAGGAGAGACCCAGTACTTC
TRBJ2-3 | few | . | TRBV20-1 | CSVNGGVTDTQYF | TGCAGTGTGAACGGGGGAGTGACAGATACGCAGTATTTT
TRBJ2-1 | many | . | TRBV29-1 | CSVAPGSDEQFF | TGCAGCGTTGCGCCGGGGAGCGATGAGCAGTTCTTC
TRBJ2-3 | many | TRBD1 | TRBV20-1 | CSTRGTGGRDTQYF | TGCAGTACCCGGGGGACAGGGGGCAGAGATACGCAGTATTTT
TRBJ2-7 | . | . | TRBV7-6 | CATGAAHSYEQYF | TGTGCCACCGGGGCAGCGCACTCCTACGAGCAGTACTTC
TRBJ1-3 | . | . | TRBV7-9 | CASRSSSGNTIYF | TGTGCCAGCCGGTCCTCCTCTGGAAACACCATATATTTT
TRBJ2-5 | few | . | TRBV20-1 | CSARAGQVAGGPGETQYF | TGCAGTGCTAGAGCGGGACAGGTCGCGGGAGGGCCGGGGGAGACCCAGTACTTC
TRBJ1-4 | . | . | TRBV20-1 | CSARDLGGSEKLFF | TGCAGTGCTAGAGATCTCGGCGGTTCGGAAAAACTGTTTTTT